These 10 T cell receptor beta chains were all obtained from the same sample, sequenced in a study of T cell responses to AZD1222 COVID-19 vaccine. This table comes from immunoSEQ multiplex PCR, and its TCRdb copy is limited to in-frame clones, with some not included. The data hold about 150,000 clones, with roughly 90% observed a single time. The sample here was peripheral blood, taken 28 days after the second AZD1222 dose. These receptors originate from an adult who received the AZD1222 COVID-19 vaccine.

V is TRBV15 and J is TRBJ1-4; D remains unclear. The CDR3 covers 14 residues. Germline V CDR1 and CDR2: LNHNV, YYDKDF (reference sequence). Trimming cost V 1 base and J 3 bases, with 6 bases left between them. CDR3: CATSRVGSNEKLFF. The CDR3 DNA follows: TGTGCCACCAGCAGAGTAGGGTCTAATGAAAAACTGTTTTTT.

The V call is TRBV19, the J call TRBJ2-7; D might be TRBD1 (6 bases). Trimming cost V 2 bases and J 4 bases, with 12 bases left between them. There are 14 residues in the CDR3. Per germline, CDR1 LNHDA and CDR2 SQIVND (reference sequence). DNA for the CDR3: TGTGCCAGTAGTATAAGCAGGGGTGTTTACGAGCAGTACTTC. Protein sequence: CASSISRGVYEQYF.

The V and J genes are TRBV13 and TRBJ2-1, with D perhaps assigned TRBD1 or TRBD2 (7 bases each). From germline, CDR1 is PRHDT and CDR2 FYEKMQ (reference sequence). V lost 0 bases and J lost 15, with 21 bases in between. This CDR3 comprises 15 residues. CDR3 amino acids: CASSLGQGGVPRAFF. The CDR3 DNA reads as TGTGCCAGCAGCTTAGGCCAGGGGGGGGTCCCACGGGCGTTCTTC.

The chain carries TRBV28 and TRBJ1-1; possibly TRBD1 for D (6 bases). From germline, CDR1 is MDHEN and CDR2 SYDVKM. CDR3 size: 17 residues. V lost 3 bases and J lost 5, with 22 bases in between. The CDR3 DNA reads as TGTGCCAGCAGTTTCTCGGGGGCACGACGATCGGGAACTGAAGCTTTCTTT. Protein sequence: CASSFSGARRSGTEAFF. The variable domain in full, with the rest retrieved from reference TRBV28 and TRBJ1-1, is DVKVTQSSRYLVKRTGEKVFLECVQDMDHENMFWYRQDPGLGLRLIYFSYDVKMKEKGDIPEGYSVSREKKERFSLILESASTNQTSMYLCASSFSGARRSGTEAFFGQGTRLTVV.

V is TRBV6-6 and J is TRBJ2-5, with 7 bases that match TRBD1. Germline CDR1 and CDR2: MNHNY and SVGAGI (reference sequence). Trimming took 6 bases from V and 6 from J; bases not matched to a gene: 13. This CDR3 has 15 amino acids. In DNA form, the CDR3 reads TGTGCCAGCAGCCCCACAGGGGATGGGTTGAAGACCCAGTACTTC. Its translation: CASSPTGDGLKTQYF.

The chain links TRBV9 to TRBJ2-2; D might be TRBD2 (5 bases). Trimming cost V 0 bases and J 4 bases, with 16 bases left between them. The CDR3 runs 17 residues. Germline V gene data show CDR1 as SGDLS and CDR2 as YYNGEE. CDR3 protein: CASSVARGAVGTGELFF. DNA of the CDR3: TGTGCCAGCAGCGTAGCTAGAGGAGCGGTTGGCACCGGGGAGCTGTTTTTT.

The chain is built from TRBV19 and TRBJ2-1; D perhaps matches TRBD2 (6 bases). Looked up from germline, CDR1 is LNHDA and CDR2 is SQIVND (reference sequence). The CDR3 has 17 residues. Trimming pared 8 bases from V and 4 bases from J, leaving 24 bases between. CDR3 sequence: CASRSSFGGRFYNEQFF. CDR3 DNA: TGTGCCAGTCGTAGTAGCTTCGGGGGAAGGTTTTACAATGAGCAGTTCTTC.

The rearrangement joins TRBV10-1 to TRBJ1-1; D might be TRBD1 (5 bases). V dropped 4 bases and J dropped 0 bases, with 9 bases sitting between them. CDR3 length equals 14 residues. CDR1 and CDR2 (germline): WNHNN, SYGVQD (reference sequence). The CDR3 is CASSVSGMNTEAFF. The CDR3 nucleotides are TGCGCCAGCAGTGTTTCAGGGATGAACACTGAAGCTTTCTTT.

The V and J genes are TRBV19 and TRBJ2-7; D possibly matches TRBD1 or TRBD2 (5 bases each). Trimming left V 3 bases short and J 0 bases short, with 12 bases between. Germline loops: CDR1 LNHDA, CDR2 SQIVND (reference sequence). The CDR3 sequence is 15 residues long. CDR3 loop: CASSIGWGNSYEQYF. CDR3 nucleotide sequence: TGTGCCAGTAGTATCGGATGGGGGAACTCCTACGAGCAGTACTTC.

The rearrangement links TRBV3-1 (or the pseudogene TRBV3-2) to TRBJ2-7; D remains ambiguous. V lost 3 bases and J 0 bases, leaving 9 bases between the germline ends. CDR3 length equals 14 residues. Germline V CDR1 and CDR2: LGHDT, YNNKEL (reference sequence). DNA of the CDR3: TGTGCCAGCAGCCACACGGTAAGCTCCTACGAGCAGTACTTC. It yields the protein CASSHTVSSYEQYF.